The 5 T cell receptor beta chains reported below all come from one sample, sequenced in a study of OX40 agonist ivuxolimab in advanced cancers. Libraries were constructed by the immunoSEQ multiplex PCR assay. In its TCRdb copy, this immuneACCESS table keeps in-frame sequences only and misses some clones. Where compared with another copy, unresolved V genes explain less than half of these, and the others have no known cause. The sample table holds 60,000 to 75,000 clones, of which 80% were seen once. The biggest ten clones account for 1% to 1.5% of the sample. The source material was CD4+ or CD8+ T cells sorted from blood, sampled in a trial of the OX40 agonist ivuxolimab. Receptors were obtained from an adult with an advanced solid tumor such as melanoma, head and neck, liver or kidney cancer.

The chain joins TRBV18 to TRBJ1-1, with TRBD1 as a possible D gene (6 bases). V was cut by 3 bases and J by 1 base, with 18 bases left in between. The CDR3 totals 17 residues. Per the germline V gene, CDR1 is KGHSH and CDR2 is LQKENI. CDR3 loop: CASSPGSDGGPNTEAFF. CDR3 coding DNA: TGTGCCAGCTCACCGGGCTCGGACGGGGGGCCGAACACTGAAGCTTTCTTT.

Of note for this clone: Its ends do not fully match the called genes, so a read error is possible. The chain is built from TRBV15 and TRBJ1-5; D not certain. Germline V gives CDR1 LNHNV, CDR2 YYDKDF (reference sequence). The CDR3 sequence is 13 residues long. The CDR3 bases are TGTGCCACCAGCAAGGCACCCGATCAGTCCCAGCATTTT. This codes for CATSKAPDQSQHF.

This chain joins TRBV7-2 and TRBJ1-6; tentative D call: TRBD1 (5 bases). V dropped 5 bases and J dropped 8 bases, with 19 bases sitting between them. Germline V CDR1 and CDR2: SGHTA, FQGNSA. The CDR3 totals 16 residues. CDR3 sequence reads: CASSTRPPGGDSPLHF. Here the CDR3 DNA reads TGTGCCAGCAGCACAAGGCCCCCCGGGGGGGATTCACCCCTCCACTTT. Supplemented by reference TRBV7-2 and TRBJ1-6, the full variable domain reads GAGVSQSPSNKVTEKGKDVELRCDPISGHTALYWYRQSLGQGLEFLIYFQGNSAPDKSGLPSDRFSAERTGGSVSTLTIQRTQQEDSAVYLCASSTRPPGGDSPLHFGNGTRLTVT.

The chain uses TRBV5-1 and TRBJ1-5, with D uncertain. Germline CDR1 is SGHRS and CDR2 is YFSETQ. This CDR3 region has 14 residues. Deletions cut 0 bases from V and 4 bases from J, with 8 bases between. CDR3 sequence: CASSLGEENQPQHF. The CDR3 DNA is TGCGCCAGCAGCTTGGGAGAGGAAAATCAGCCCCAGCATTTT.

The J gene is TRBJ2-5, the V gene TRBV21-1; no check of the table's D call, TRBD2, against the DNA was made. TRBV21-1 is tagged as a pseudogene. This CDR3 has 18 residues. The chain's CDR3 is CASSEFGRSGGNQETQYF. In DNA form, the CDR3 reads TGTGCCAGCAGCGAATTTGGGCGGAGCGGGGGAAACCAAGAGACCCAGTACTTC.